The 18 T cell receptor beta chains given below trace back to one sample, sequenced in a study of blood T cell repertoires in COVID-19. The data were produced by immunoSEQ multiplex PCR, yet TCRdb's version contains in-frame clones alone and is incomplete. Of roughly 150,000 clones in the sample, 80% were seen once. Sequences were obtained from peripheral blood. All receptors derive from a man aged 55 to 69 with acute or convalescent COVID-19.

This rearrangement joins TRBV3-1 (or the pseudogene TRBV3-2) to TRBJ1-1, with D hard to call. The CDR3 spans 12 residues. V gave up 1 base and J gave up 11 bases, with 11 bases separating them. Looked up from germline, CDR1 is LGHDT and CDR2 is YNNKEL (reference sequence). CDR3 nucleotides: TGTGCCAGCAGCCAAGGTTGGGGAGAGGCTTTCTTT. It is translated as CASSQGWGEAFF.

The rearrangement joins TRBV6-6 to TRBJ1-1; a possible D gene is TRBD1 (6 bases). CDR1 is MNHNY and CDR2 is SVGAGI in the germline V gene (reference sequence). The CDR3 runs to 13 residues. Deletions cut 5 bases from V and 5 bases from J, with 12 bases between. This CDR3 reads CASSNTGRTEAFF. The CDR3 region has the DNA TGTGCCAGCAGTAACACAGGGCGGACTGAAGCTTTCTTT.

The rearrangement links TRBV7-2 to TRBJ2-7; the D gene is possibly TRBD1 (5 bases). The CDR3 is made up of 14 amino acids. The V gene lost 6 bases and the J gene lost 2 bases, with 14 bases spanning the gap. CDR1 is SGHTA, CDR2 FQGNSA, per germline. CDR3 in amino acids: CASRVGRTTYEQYF. For the CDR3, the DNA is TGTGCCAGCAGGGTAGGACGGACAACCTACGAGCAGTACTTC.

The chain couples TRBV3-1 (or the pseudogene TRBV3-2) to TRBJ1-5; D remains ambiguous. The V gene lost 1 base and the J gene lost 4 bases, with 11 bases spanning the gap. In germline, CDR1 is LGHDT, CDR2 YNNKEL (reference sequence). The CDR3 consists of 15 residues. In DNA form, the CDR3 reads TGTGCCAGCAGCCAAGGCAGAGGGAATAATCAGCCCCAGCATTTT. Encoded protein: CASSQGRGNNQPQHF.

This clone was seen once. The rearrangement links TRBV5-1 to TRBJ1-4, with unresolved D. Germline CDR1 SGHRS, CDR2 YFSETQ. The CDR3 totals 15 residues. V dropped 4 bases and J dropped 3 bases, with 13 bases sitting between them. CDR3 amino acids: CASSLAGHPNEKLFF. CDR3 sequence (DNA): TGCGCCAGCAGCCTAGCCGGCCATCCTAATGAAAAACTGTTTTTT.

The chain has TRBV19 and TRBJ1-5; TRBD1 might be the D (5 bases). The V gene's germline CDR1 is LNHDA and CDR2 SQIVND (reference sequence). V lost 6 bases to trimming and J lost 0 bases, with 15 bases between them. CDR3 length equals 16 residues. The DNA of the CDR3 is TGTGCCAGTAGGACGCTGCTCGGGGGTAGCAATCAGCCCCAGCATTTT. Protein sequence: CASRTLLGGSNQPQHF.

This chain connects TRBV7-2 to TRBJ2-7, with TRBD2 identical over 9 bases. J was trimmed by 2 bases and V by 5 bases; bases with no gene match: 7. The CDR3 is 15 residues long. The V gene's germline CDR1 is SGHTA and CDR2 FQGNSA. The CDR3: CASSPQAGGPYEQYF. CDR3 sequence (DNA): TGTGCCAGCAGCCCTCAGGCGGGAGGGCCCTACGAGCAGTACTTC.

The rearrangement joins TRBV28 to TRBJ2-7; 9 bases fit TRBD1. Germline trimming cut 8 bases from V and 7 bases from J; bases unmatched to any gene: 9. The germline V gene has CDR1 MDHEN and CDR2 SYDVKM. The CDR3 covers 13 residues. The CDR3 is CASGLPGQGEQYF. CDR3 nucleotides: TGTGCCAGCGGCCTCCCGGGACAGGGAGAGCAGTACTTC.

The rearrangement joins TRBV5-1 to TRBJ2-3, with TRBD2 identical over 8 bases. The CDR3 is 15 residues long. Germline loops: CDR1 SGHRS, CDR2 YFSETQ. V dropped 4 bases and J dropped 5; count of bases not matched to a gene: 9. In DNA form, the CDR3 reads TGCGCCAGCAGCGGTGGGGGTAGCGGGATAGATACGCAGTATTTT. Translated, it gives CASSGGGSGIDTQYF.

The chain recombines TRBV28 with TRBJ2-2; 11 nucleotides match TRBD1. This CDR3 comprises 15 residues. The V gene's germline CDR1 is MDHEN and CDR2 SYDVKM. Germline trimming cut 5 bases from V and 7 bases from J; bases unmatched to any gene: 6. The CDR3: CASSADRGLGGELFF. As DNA, the CDR3 is TGTGCCAGCAGTGCGGACAGGGGGCTTGGCGGGGAGCTGTTTTTT.

This chain uses TRBV7-3 with TRBJ2-5, with 7 bases matching TRBD2. The V gene end was trimmed by 6 bases and the J gene end by 2 bases; junction bases not matched to a gene: 3. CDR1 SGHTA and CDR2 FQGTGA come from the germline V gene. The CDR3 runs to 13 residues. The CDR3 sequence is CASSTSAQETQYF. In nucleotides, the CDR3 is TGTGCCAGCAGTACTAGCGCGCAAGAGACCCAGTACTTC.

The chain joins TRBV3-1 (or the pseudogene TRBV3-2) to TRBJ1-4, with 8 bases lining up with TRBD1. This CDR3 has 17 residues. The V gene's germline CDR1 is LGHDT and CDR2 YNNKEL (reference sequence). V lost 4 bases and J lost 0; bases outside the gene matches: 7. This CDR3 is CASSRDRPTATNEKLFF. CDR3 nucleotides: TGTGCCAGCAGCCGGGACAGGCCTACCGCAACTAATGAAAAACTGTTTTTT.

The V gene is TRBV14, the J gene TRBJ2-5; the match to TRBD2 covers 7 bases. The CDR3 has 16 amino acids. Germline values: CDR1 SGHDN, CDR2 FVKESK. With V trimmed by 4 bases and J by 2 bases, 10 bases remained unmatched. Written as DNA, the CDR3 is TGTGCCAGCAGCCCGTCGTGGCTAGCGGCGCAAGAGACCCAGTACTTC. Translating gives CASSPSWLAAQETQYF.

This sequence joins TRBV10-3 and TRBJ1-4; possible D gene TRBD1, 6 bases. The CDR3 is 15 amino acids. Trimming pared 4 bases from V and 0 bases from J, leaving 9 bases between. Germline loops: CDR1 ENHRY, CDR2 SYGVKD. In nucleotides, the CDR3 is TGTGCCATCAGTGTGGGACAAGCAACTAATGAAAAACTGTTTTTT. It encodes CAISVGQATNEKLFF.

The rearrangement links TRBV3-1 (or the pseudogene TRBV3-2) to TRBJ2-7; tentatively, D is TRBD1 (6 bases). Per the germline V gene, CDR1 is LGHDT and CDR2 is YNNKEL (reference sequence). The length of the CDR3 is 14 residues. Deletions cut 4 bases from V and 7 bases from J, with 17 bases between. The CDR3 nucleotides are TGTGCCAGCAGCCCGATTGGACAGCTTGGAGAGCAGTACTTC. Protein product: CASSPIGQLGEQYF.

This clone occurred a few times. This chain uses TRBV6-6 with TRBJ2-3; perhaps TRBD2 as D (5 bases). V was clipped by 5 bases and J by 4 bases, with 10 bases between them. The germline V gene encodes CDR1 MNHNY and CDR2 SVGAGI (reference sequence). CDR3 length: 13 amino acids. The CDR3 is CASSPLRADTQYF. The CDR3 DNA is TGTGCCAGCAGTCCTTTGCGGGCAGATACGCAGTATTTT.

The chain uses TRBV27 and TRBJ2-7, with a possible D match to TRBD1 (5 bases). V lost 6 bases and J lost 1, with 16 bases in between. Germline lookup yields CDR1 MNHEY and CDR2 SMNVEV (reference sequence). The CDR3 totals 15 residues. CDR3 DNA: TGTGCCAGCAGGCCGACAGTAGGGTCGTCCTACGAGCAGTACTTC. Translation gives CASRPTVGSSYEQYF.

The rearrangement links TRBV18 to TRBJ1-2, with a possible D match to TRBD1 (6 bases). The CDR3 length is 12 residues. Germline CDR1 and CDR2: KGHSH and LQKENI. V shed 3 bases and J shed 14 bases, with 16 bases lying between them. CDR3 sequence (DNA): TGTGCCAGCTCACCCCGTAGGGGACAAAGGACCTTC. Protein: CASSPRRGQRTF. Variable domain in full (rest from reference TRBV18 and TRBJ1-2): NAGVMQNPRHLVRRRGQEARLRCSPMKGHSHVYWYRQLPEEGLKFMVYLQKENIIDESGMPKERFSAEFPKEGPSILRIQQVVRGDSAAYFCASSPRRGQRTFGSGTRLTVV.